The next 9 T cell receptor beta chains were all read from a single sample in a study of shared clonotypes between healthy human individuals (dated by TCRdb to 2020 to 2022). Libraries were built with the immunoSEQ multiplex PCR assay. This immuneACCESS table, as held by TCRdb, lists in-frame sequences with V and J called but not all clones. Of the missing ones, under half trace to an unresolved V gene in checked studies; the others have no known cause. This sample is represented by 490,000 or so clones; 79% of them were singletons. Jointly, the top ten make up less than 15% of the sample. Sequencing was done on a sample of PBMCs. The source is a woman aged 40 to 50 in good health. Some clones in this sample may be carry-over from other donors' samples.

By share of the sample, this clone is medium-sized (0.01 to 0.1%). The chain links TRBV6-1 to TRBJ2-2; no reliable D call. The CDR3 has 14 amino acids. The germline V gene has CDR1 MNHNS and CDR2 SASEGT. The ends were cut back, 1 base at V and 3 bases at J, with 6 bases in the middle. Here the CDR3 DNA reads TGTGCCAGCAGTGAAGTTGCGGACACCGGGGAGCTGTTTTTT. This sequence encodes CASSEVADTGELFF.

The V and J genes are TRBV5-1 and TRBJ2-3, with TRBD2 matching over 13 bases. The germline gives CDR1 SGHRS, CDR2 YFSETQ. J gave up 6 bases and V 1 base, and 5 bases lay outside the gene matches. The CDR3 length is 16 residues. CDR3 coding DNA: TGCGCCAGCAGCTTGAGGACTAGCGGGAGAGTGGATACGCAGTATTTT. It translates to CASSLRTSGRVDTQYF. Full variable domain (rest looked up from reference TRBV5-1 and TRBJ2-3): KAGVTQTPRYLIKTRGQQVTLSCSPISGHRSVSWYQQTPGQGLQFLFEYFSETQRNKGNFPGRFSGRQFSNSRSEMNVSTLELGDSALYLCASSLRTSGRVDTQYFGPGTRLTVL.

The chain has TRBV29-1 and TRBJ2-5; the match to TRBD2 covers 15 bases. There are 15 residues in the CDR3. The trim removed 6 bases at V and 9 bases at J, leaving 11 bases unmatched. Germline loops: CDR1 SQVTM, CDR2 ANQGSEA. CDR3 residues: CSVRTSGRAEEAQYF. The DNA for the CDR3 is TGCAGCGTCCGGACTAGCGGGAGGGCCGAGGAGGCCCAGTACTTC. The full variable domain, with the rest looked up from reference TRBV29-1 and TRBJ2-5, is SAVISQKPSRDICQRGTSLTIQCQVDSQVTMMFWYRQQPGQSLTLIATANQGSEATYESGFVIDKFPISRPNLTFSTLTVSNMSPEDSSIYLCSVRTSGRAEEAQYFGPGTRLLVL.

The chain recombines TRBV7-9 with TRBJ1-6, with 12 bases identical to TRBD1. The CDR3 runs 16 residues. The germline V gene has CDR1 SEHNR and CDR2 FQNEAQ (reference sequence). V gave up 5 bases and J gave up 9 bases; unmatched junction bases: 8. The CDR3 region is CASSLPGQGAASPLHF. The CDR3 DNA reads as TGTGCCAGCAGCCTCCCGGGACAGGGGGCAGCTTCACCCCTCCACTTT.

Worth noting for this clone: This same CDR3 is encoded by further DNA sequences in the sample. This rearrangement joins TRBV9 to TRBJ2-7; TRBD2 might be the D (6 bases). This CDR3 is built from 13 residues. Trimming removed 2 bases at V and 4 bases at J, with 10 bases between. Germline-derived CDR1 and CDR2 are SGDLS and YYNGEE. CDR3 sequence (DNA): TGTGCCAGCAGCGTGGGGGGAACTTACGAGCAGTACTTC. Protein: CASSVGGTYEQYF. Variable domain in full (rest from reference TRBV9 and TRBJ2-7): DSGVTQTPKHLITATGQRVTLRCSPRSGDLSVYWYQQSLDQGLQFLIQYYNGEERAKGNILERFSAQQFPDLHSELNLSSLELGDSALYFCASSVGGTYEQYFGPGTRLTVT.

This clone was seen a few times. The rearrangement uses TRBV5-1 and TRBJ1-2; a possible D gene is TRBD1 (6 bases). This CDR3 is built from 14 residues. Germline V gene lookup returns CDR1 SGHRS and CDR2 YFSETQ. The ends were cut back, 0 bases at V and 2 bases at J, with 8 bases in the middle. CDR3 bases: TGCGCCAGCAGCTTGGGGACAGCCAACTATGGCTACACCTTC. It is translated as CASSLGTANYGYTF.

This clone has just one count. A far more abundant clone sits one base away, making this likely a read error. The chain couples TRBV5-5 to TRBJ1-2, with TRBD1 as a possible D gene (5 bases). This CDR3 is built from 14 residues. CDR1 and CDR2 from the germline V gene are SGHKS and YYEKEE (reference sequence). Trimming removed 0 bases at V and 8 bases at J, with 14 bases between. Written as DNA, the CDR3 is TGTGCCAGCAGCTTGGACGCGGGGGACGAAGGCTACACCTTC. Residues: CASSLDAGDEGYTF.

On this clone itself: A far larger clone is a single base away, which makes a read error likely. This rearrangement joins TRBV5-1 to TRBJ1-1, with D perhaps TRBD1 (6 bases). This CDR3 contains 13 residues. In germline, CDR1 is SGHRS, CDR2 YFSETQ. DNA of the CDR3: TGCGCCAGCAGCTTGGTCGGGGGCACTAAAGCTTTCTTT. Amino acids: CASSLVGGTKAFF. Together with reference TRBV5-1 and TRBJ1-1, the CDR3 gives the full variable domain: KAGVTQTPRYLIKTRGQQVTLSCSPISGHRSVSWYQQTPGQGLQFLFEYFSETQRNKGNFPGRFSGRQFSNSRSEMNVSTLELGDSALYLCASSLVGGTKAFFGQGTRLTVV.

The chain couples TRBV25-1 to TRBJ2-1; perhaps D is TRBD1 or TRBD2 (5 bases each). V was trimmed by 5 bases and J by 6 bases, leaving 14 bases between them. Germline CDR1 reads MGHDK; CDR2 reads SYGVNS. CDR3 length: 14 residues. CDR3 DNA sequence: TGTGCCAGCAGTTTGAGGGAGAGGGGCAATGAGCAGTTCTTC. Amino acid sequence: CASSLRERGNEQFF.